The entry below describes one T cell receptor beta chain. Its binding antigen is unknown. No base qualities exist here, and no much larger clone lies one base off it. This sample was taken from a study of beta chain features in type 1 diabetes listed by TCRdb under 2018. About the study as a whole: Patients and healthy donors did not differ in mean age, gender distribution, total cell number or subset yield. A total of 90 million to 140 million sorted cells were examined across all samples, and RNA yield correlated strongly with the number of cells per subset. The study compared the TCRB repertoires of sorted circulating CD4+ T cell subsets in recently diagnosed type 1 diabetes patients with those in matched healthy donors. Whereas all 30 or so donors provided naive and central memory subsets, regulatory and stem cell-like memory subsets were isolated from just 8 patients and roughly 8 healthy donors. General findings and caveats noted by the study authors: Naive, central memory and regulatory TCRB repertoires appeared to be more alike among patients than among healthy donors. Type 1 diabetes patients showed a moderate but significant shortening of TCRB CDR3 length in all four CD4+ subsets. PCR may preferentially amplify shorter templates, but because patient and control samples were amplified and corrected together, any resulting skew would affect both groups equally. HLA sub-analyses involved small numbers of individuals, so any influence of HLA type on TCRB rearrangement remained unresolved. Fewer insertions and more nucleotide deletions at VDJ recombination sites were observed in patients with type 1 diabetes, implying thymic rearrangement abnormalities. Because cDNA was sequenced instead of genomic DNA, highly expressing activated cells could be over-represented, though the groups showed no difference in activation or CD3 levels.

From each donor, a single peripheral blood sample of about 100 mL on average was drawn into heparinised tubes. A BD FACSAria II was used to sort naive, central memory, regulatory and stem cell-like memory CD4+ T cells with a panel that included CD45RO, CCR7, CD25, CD127, CD95 and CD27. Purity was above 98% for every sorted population. PBMCs were isolated immediately by Lymphoprep density gradient centrifugation and stained directly without culture. To minimize batch effects, samples were stained and sorted in pairs, one healthy donor with one patient per experiment. Trimming leaves V shorter by 7 bases and J shorter by 6 bases, with the junction holding 13 bases beyond the gene matches. CDR1 and CDR2 are drawn from the germline V gene: LGHNT, FRNRAP. From the cysteine up to the phenylalanine, the CDR3 has a length of 16 residues. Just the 48-base CDR3 DNA is kept, in frame starting at base 1. The High Capacity cDNA Reverse Transcription Kit was used to reverse transcribe all of the isolated RNA, meaning that expressed TCRB transcripts were what got sequenced. For stem cell-like memory T cell samples, survey-depth immunoSEQ sequencing was used, averaging around 910,000 total reads per sample. Sorted cells were lysed in RLT buffer and RNA was extracted with DNase-treated RNeasy Micro or Mini kits, depending on cell number. Each cell subset was processed separately to prevent cross-contamination, with patient and healthy donor samples processed together. The immunoSEQ multiplex PCR was used to amplify TCRB sequences from cDNA, generating 87-bp fragments that spanned the CDR3 region. Amplicons were sequenced on the Illumina HiSeq platform. As for the original processing: PCR bias was corrected computationally using synthetic template baselines, and reads within Hamming distance 2 were collapsed, with unmergeable singletons discarded. Reads were aligned to IMGT to assign V, D and J genes, CDR3 length, and insertions or deletions at six rearrangement sites. Within each subset, clonotype counts were normalized to sorted cell number, and only after that were true diversity and Gini coefficients computed with the tcR R package. The overlap coefficient, calculated on TCRB nucleotide sequences, was used to measure repertoire sharing. Not all clones reach the TCRdb copy of this immuneACCESS table, which keeps in-frame sequences only. Checked studies attribute under half of the gap to unresolved V genes and leave the rest unexplained. V and J calls and clone size are those listed in that table; D and trimming were worked out from the DNA. Within this sample are under 20,000 clones, with around two fifths of them counted one time only. The top ten clonotypes cover approximately 0.53% of the sample.

The sequencing sample was made of stem cell memory CD4+ T cells from blood. In light of the paper, this sample's cell subset or site label describes: stem cell-like memory CD4+ T cells. The clonotype comes from a woman in her thirties or forties in good health. The rearrangement combines TRBV12-5 with TRBJ2-1; 9 bases in the junction line up with TRBD2. The CDR3 protein: CASERPGTSWGNEQFF. The nucleotide sequence reads as follows: TGTGCTAGTGAACGCCCCGGGACTAGCTGGGGCAATGAGCAGTTCTTC.